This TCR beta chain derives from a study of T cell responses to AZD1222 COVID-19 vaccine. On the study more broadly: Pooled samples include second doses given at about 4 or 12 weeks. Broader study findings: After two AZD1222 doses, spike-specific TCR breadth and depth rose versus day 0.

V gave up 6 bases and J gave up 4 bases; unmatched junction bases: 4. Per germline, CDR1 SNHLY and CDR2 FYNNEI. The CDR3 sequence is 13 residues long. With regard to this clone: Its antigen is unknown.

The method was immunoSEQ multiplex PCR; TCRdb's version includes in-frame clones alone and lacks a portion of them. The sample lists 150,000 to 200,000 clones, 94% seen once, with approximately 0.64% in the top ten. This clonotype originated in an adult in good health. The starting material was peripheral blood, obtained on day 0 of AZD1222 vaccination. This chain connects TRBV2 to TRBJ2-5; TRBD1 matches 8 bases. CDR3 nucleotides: TGTGCCAGCAGGCTAGACAGGGGAGAGACCCAGTACTTC. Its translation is CASRLDRGETQYF.